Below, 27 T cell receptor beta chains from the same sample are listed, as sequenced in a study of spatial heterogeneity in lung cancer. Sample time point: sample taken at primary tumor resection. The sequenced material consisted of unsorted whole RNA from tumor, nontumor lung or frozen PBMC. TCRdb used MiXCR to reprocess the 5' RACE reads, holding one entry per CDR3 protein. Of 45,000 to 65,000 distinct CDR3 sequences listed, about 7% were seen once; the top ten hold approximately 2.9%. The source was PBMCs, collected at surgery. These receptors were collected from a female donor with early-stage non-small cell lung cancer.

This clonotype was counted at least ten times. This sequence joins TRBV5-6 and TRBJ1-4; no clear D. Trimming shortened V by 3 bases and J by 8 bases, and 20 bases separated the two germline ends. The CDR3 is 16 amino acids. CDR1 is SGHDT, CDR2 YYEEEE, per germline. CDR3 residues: CASSSARRLVREKLFF. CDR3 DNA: TGTGCCAGCAGCTCAGCCAGGCGACTTGTTCGAGAAAAACTGTTTTTT.

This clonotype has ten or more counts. CDR3 nucleotide sequence: TGTGCCACCAGCAGAAGTGTGGGCCCTCTCTACGAGCAGTACTTC. Translating gives CATSRSVGPLYEQYF. J is TRBJ2-7 and V is TRBV15; D is unclear. Germline CDR1 is LNHNV and CDR2 is YYDKDF (reference sequence). V lost 2 bases and J lost 3, with 14 bases in between. The CDR3 covers 15 residues.

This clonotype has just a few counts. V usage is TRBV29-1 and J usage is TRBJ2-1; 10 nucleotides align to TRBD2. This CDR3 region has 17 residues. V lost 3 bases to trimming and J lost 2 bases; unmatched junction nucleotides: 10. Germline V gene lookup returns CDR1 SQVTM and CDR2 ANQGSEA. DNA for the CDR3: TGCAGCGTTGACCTTTCTCTAGCGGGGGCCCCCTACAATGAGCAGTTCTTC. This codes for CSVDLSLAGAPYNEQFF.

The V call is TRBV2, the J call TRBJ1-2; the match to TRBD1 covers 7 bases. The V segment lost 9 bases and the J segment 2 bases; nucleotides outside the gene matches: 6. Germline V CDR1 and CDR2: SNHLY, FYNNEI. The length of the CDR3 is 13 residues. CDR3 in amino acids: CARQGGVNYGYTF. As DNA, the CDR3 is TGTGCCAGGCAGGGGGGCGTCAACTATGGCTACACCTTC.

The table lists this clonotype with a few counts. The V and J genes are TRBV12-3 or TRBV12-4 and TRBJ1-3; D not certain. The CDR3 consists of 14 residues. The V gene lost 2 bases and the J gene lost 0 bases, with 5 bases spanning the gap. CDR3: CASSLRSSGNTIYF. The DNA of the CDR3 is TGTGCCAGCAGTTTAAGGAGCTCTGGAAACACCATATATTTT.

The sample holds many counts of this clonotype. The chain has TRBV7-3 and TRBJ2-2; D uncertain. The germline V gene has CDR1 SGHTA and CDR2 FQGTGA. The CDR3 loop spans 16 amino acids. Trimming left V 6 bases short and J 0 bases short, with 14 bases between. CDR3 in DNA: TGTGCCAGCAGGAAAAACAACTTAGCGAACACCGGGGAGCTGTTTTTT. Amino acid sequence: CASRKNNLANTGELFF.

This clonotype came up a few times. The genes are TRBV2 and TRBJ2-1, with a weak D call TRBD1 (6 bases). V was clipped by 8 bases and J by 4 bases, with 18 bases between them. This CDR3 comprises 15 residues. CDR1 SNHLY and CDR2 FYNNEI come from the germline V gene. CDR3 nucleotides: TGTGCCAGCCATGGGATGGACAGAGGTTACAATGAGCAGTTCTTC. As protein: CASHGMDRGYNEQFF.

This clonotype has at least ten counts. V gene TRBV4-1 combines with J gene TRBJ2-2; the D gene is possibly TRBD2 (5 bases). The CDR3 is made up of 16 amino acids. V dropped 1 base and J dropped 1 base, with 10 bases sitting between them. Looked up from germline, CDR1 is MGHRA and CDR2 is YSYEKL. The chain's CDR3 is CASSQGRPGNTGELFF. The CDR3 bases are TGCGCCAGCAGCCAAGGGAGGCCCGGGAACACCGGGGAGCTGTTTTTT.

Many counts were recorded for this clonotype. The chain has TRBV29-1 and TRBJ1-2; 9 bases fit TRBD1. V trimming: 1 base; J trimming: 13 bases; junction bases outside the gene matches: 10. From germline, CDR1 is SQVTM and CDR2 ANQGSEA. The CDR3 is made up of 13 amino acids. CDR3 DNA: TGCAGCGTTGAAGGGGACAGGGTCGGGCAGCTCACCTTC. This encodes CSVEGDRVGQLTF.

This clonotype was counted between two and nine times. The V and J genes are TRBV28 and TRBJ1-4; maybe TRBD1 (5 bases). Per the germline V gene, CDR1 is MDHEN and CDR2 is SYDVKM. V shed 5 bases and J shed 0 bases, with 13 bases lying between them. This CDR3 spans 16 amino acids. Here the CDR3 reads CASSTPGGATNEKLFF. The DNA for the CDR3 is TGTGCCAGCAGTACCCCCGGGGGGGCAACTAATGAAAAACTGTTTTTT.

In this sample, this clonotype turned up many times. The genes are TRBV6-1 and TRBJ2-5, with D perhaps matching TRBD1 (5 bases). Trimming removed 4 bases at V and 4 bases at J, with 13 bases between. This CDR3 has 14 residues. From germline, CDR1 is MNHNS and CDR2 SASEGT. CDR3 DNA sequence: TGTGCCAGCAGTGTCCTCAGGGTAGGAGAGACCCAGTACTTC. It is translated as CASSVLRVGETQYF.

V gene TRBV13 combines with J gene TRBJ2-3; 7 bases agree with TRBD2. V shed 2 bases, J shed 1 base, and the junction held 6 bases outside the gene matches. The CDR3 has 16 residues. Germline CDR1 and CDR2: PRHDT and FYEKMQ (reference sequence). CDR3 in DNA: TGTGCCAGCAGCTTAACCCGGGGAGGGGGCACAGATACGCAGTATTTT. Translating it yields CASSLTRGGGTDTQYF.

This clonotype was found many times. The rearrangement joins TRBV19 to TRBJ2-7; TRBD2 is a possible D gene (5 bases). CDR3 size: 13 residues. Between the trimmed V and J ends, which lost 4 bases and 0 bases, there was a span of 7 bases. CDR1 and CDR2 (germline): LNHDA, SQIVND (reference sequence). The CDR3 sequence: CASSTGNSYEQYF. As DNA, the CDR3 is TGTGCCAGTAGTACCGGGAACTCCTACGAGCAGTACTTC.

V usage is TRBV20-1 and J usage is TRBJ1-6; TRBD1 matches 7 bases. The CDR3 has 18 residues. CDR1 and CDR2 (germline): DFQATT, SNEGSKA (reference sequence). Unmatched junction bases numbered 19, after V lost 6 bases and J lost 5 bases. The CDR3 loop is CSARQGTFAKTNNSPLHF. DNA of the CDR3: TGCAGTGCAAGACAGGGTACCTTTGCCAAGACAAATAATTCACCCCTCCACTTT.

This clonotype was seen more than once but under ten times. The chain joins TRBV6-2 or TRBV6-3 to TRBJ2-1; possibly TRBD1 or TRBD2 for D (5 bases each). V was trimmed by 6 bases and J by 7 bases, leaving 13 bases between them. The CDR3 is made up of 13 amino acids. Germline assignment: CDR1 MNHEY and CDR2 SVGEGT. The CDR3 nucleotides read TGTGCCAGCAGCCGATCGGGGCGAAATGAGCAGTTCTTC. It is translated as CASSRSGRNEQFF.

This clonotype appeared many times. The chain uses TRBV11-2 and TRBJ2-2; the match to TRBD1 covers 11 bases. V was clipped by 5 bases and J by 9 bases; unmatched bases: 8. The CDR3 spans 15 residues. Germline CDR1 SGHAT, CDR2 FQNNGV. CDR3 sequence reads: CASSAGQGASRELFF. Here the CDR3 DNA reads TGTGCCAGCAGCGCCGGACAGGGGGCAAGCAGGGAGCTGTTTTTT.

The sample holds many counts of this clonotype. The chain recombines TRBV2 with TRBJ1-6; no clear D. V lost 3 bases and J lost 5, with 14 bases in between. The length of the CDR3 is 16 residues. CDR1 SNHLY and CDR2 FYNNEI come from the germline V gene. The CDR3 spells CASSERMSRNNSPLHF. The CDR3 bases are TGTGCCAGCAGTGAGCGTATGTCCAGGAATAATTCACCCCTCCACTTT.

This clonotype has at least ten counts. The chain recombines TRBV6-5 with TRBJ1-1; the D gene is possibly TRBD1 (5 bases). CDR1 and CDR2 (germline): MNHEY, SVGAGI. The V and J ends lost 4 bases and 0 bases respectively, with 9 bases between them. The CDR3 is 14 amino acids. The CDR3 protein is CASSLEGLNTEAFF. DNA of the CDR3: TGTGCCAGCAGTTTGGAGGGGTTGAACACTGAAGCTTTCTTT.

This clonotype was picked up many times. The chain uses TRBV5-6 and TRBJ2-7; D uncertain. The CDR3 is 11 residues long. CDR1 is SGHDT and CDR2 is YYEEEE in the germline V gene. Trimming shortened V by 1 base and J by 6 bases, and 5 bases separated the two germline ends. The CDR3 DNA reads TGTGCCAGCAGCTTGTCCGGCGAGCAGTACTTC. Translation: CASSLSGEQYF.

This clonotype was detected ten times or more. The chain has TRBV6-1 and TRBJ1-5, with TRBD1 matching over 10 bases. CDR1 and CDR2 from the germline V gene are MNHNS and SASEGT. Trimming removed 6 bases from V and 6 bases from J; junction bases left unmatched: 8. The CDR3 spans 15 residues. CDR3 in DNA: TGTGCCAGCAGGAGGGACAGGGGCATCGGTCAGCCCCAGCATTTT. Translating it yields CASRRDRGIGQPQHF.

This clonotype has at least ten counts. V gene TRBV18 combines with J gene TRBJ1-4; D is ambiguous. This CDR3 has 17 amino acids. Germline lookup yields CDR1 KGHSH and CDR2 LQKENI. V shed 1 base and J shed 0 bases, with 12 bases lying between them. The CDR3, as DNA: TGTGCCAGCTCACCACAACAGACCACCGCAACTAATGAAAAACTGTTTTTT. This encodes CASSPQQTTATNEKLFF.

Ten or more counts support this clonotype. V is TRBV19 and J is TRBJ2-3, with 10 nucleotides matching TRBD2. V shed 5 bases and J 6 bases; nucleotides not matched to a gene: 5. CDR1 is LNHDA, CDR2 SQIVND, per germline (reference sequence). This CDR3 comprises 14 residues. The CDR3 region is CASSLTSGPDTQYF. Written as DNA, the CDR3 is TGTGCCAGTAGTTTGACTAGCGGGCCGGATACGCAGTATTTT.

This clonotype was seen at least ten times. The CDR3 sequence: CATSPRELYSGANVLTF. CDR3 sequence (DNA): TGTGCCACCAGTCCGAGGGAACTCTACTCTGGGGCCAACGTCCTGACTTTC. This chain links TRBV24-1 with TRBJ2-6, with a weak D call TRBD2 (5 bases). Trimming removed 6 bases from V and 0 bases from J, with 14 bases in between. Germline V lookup: CDR1 KGHDR, CDR2 SFDVKD. This CDR3 region has 17 residues.

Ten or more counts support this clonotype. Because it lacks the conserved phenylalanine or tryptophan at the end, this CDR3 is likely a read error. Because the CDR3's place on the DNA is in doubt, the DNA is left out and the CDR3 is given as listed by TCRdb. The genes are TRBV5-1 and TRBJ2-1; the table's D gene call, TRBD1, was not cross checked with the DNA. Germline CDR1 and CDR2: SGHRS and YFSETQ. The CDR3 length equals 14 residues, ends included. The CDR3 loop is CASSLVVRGTPHLE.

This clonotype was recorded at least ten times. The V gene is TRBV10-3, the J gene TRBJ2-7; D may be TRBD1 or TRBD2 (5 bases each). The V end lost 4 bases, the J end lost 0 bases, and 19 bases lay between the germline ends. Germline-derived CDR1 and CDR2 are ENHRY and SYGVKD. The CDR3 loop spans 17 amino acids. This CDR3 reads CAISGGFGTGPSYEQYF. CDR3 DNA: TGTGCCATCAGTGGGGGTTTCGGGACGGGGCCCTCCTACGAGCAGTACTTC.

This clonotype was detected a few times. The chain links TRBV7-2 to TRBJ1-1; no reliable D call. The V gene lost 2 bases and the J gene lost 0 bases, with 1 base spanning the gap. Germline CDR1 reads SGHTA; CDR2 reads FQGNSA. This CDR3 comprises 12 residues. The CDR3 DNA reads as TGTGCCAGCAGCTTACTGAACACTGAAGCTTTCTTT. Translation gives CASSLLNTEAFF.

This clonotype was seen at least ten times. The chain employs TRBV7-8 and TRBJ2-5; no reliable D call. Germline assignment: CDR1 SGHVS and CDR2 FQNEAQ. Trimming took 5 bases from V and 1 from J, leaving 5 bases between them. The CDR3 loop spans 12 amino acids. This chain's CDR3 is CASSLGQETQYF. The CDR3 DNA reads TGTGCCAGCAGCCTGGGCCAAGAGACCCAGTACTTC.